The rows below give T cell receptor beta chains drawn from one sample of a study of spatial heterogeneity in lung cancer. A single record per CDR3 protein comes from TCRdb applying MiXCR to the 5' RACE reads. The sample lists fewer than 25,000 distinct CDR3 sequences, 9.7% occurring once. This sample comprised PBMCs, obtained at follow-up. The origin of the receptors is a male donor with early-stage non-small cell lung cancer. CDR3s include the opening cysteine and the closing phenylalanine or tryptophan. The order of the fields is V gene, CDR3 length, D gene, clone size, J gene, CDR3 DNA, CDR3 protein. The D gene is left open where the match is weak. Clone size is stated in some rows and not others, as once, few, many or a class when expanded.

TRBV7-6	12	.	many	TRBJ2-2	TGTGCCAGCAGCTTAAGGACCGGGGAGCTGTTTTTT	CASSLRTGELFF
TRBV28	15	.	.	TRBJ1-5	TGTGCCAGCAGCCCTTCGGGTAAGTGCAATCAGCCCCAGCATTTT	CASSPSGKCNQPQHF
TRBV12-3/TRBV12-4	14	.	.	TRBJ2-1	TGTGCCAGCAGTCCTTCGGGACTCCCAAATGAGCAGTTCTTC	CASSPSGLPNEQFF
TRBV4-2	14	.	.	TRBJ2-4	TGTGCCAGCAGCCCAGGGGACGCCTATAAGGTTCAGTACTTC	CASSPGDAYKVQYF
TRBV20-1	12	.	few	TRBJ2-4	TGCAGTGCCAATCTAGAGGCGGACATTCAGTACTTC	CSANLEADIQYF
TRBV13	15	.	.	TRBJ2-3	TGTGCCAGCAGCTCCAGGGGACTCGGCACAGATACGCAGTATTTT	CASSSRGLGTDTQYF
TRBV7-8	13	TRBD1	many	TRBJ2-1	TGTGCCAGCAGGGGGACAGGGAACAATGAGCAGTTCTTC	CASRGTGNNEQFF
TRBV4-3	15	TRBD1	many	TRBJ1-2	TGCGCCAGCAGCCGATCTACAGGGGGCTTCTATGGCTACACCTTC	CASSRSTGGFYGYTF
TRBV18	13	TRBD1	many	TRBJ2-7	TGTGCCAGCTCAGGAGACAGGGCGGACGAGCAGTACTTC	CASSGDRADEQYF
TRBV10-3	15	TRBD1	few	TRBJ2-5	TGTGCCATCAGTGACGAGAGACAGGGGGGCGAGACCCAGTACTTC	CAISDERQGGETQYF
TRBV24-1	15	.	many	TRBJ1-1	TGTGCCACCAGTTCCGGGTCGAGAGTCGACACTGAAGCTTTCTTT	CATSSGSRVDTEAFF
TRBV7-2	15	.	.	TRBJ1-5	TGTGCCAGCAGCTTATTCCTGGGAGGGGGTCAGCCCCAGCATTTT	CASSLFLGGGQPQHF
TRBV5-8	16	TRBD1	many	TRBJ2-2	TGTGCCAGCAGCCCCCGCGACAGGGCGCCTACCGGGGAGCTGTTTTTT	CASSPRDRAPTGELFF
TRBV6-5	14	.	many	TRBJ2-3	TGTGCCAGCAGTTCCCCCGGGCTTACAGATACGCAGTATTTT	CASSSPGLTDTQYF
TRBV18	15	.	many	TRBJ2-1	TGTGCCAGCTCACCCATCCAGGGAACTGACAATGAGCAGTTCTTC	CASSPIQGTDNEQFF
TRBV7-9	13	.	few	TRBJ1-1	TGTGCCAGCAGCTTTCCCGGGGCCAGGGAAGCTTTCTTT	CASSFPGAREAFF
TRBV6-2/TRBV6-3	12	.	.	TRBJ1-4	TGTGCCAGCAGTTCTCCCGATGAAAAACTGTTTTTT	CASSSPDEKLFF
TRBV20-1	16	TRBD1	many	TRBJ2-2	TGCAGTGCTAGAGACCAGGGGGCGGTTGGCACCGGGGAGCTGTTTTTT	CSARDQGAVGTGELFF
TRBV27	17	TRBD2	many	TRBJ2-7	TGTGCCAGCAGTCCGATGCTTCAGGGAGGGTCCACCTACGAGCAGTACTTC	CASSPMLQGGSTYEQYF
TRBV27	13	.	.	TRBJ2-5	TGTGCCAGCTCCACTAGCTTCTTAGAGACCCAGTACTTC	CASSTSFLETQYF
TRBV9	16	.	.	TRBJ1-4	TGTGCCAGCAGCGCTACCCCCGGGGCTGCTAATGAAAAACTGTTTTTT	CASSATPGAANEKLFF
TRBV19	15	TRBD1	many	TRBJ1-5	TGTGCCAGTAGTTCGGACAGGGGGCCAGGTCAGCCCCAGCATTTT	CASSSDRGPGQPQHF
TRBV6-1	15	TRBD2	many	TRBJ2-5	TGTGCCAGCCGCCGGTCACTAGCGGTCCAAGAGACCCAGTACTTC	CASRRSLAVQETQYF
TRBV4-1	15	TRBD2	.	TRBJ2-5	TGCGCCAGCAGCCAGGCTAGCGGGAGGCGGGAGACCCAGTACTTC	CASSQASGRRETQYF
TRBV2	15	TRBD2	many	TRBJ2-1	TGTGCCAGCAGCCGACTAGCGGGGGTGGGCAATGAGCAGTTCTTC	CASSRLAGVGNEQFF
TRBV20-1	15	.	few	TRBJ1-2	TGCAGTGCTCCACTGCTCCGGGACGGGAACTATGGCTACACCTTC	CSAPLLRDGNYGYTF
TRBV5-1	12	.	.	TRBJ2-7	TGCGCCAGCAGCGGGGACACTTACGAGCAGTACTTC	CASSGDTYEQYF
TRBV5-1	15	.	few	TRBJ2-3	TGCGCCAGCAGCCAGGGCGATCGAAGGACAGATACGCAGTATTTT	CASSQGDRRTDTQYF
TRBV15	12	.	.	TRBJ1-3	TGTGCCACCGGGACCAGCGGAAACACCATATATTTT	CATGTSGNTIYF
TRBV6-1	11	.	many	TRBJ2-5	TGTGCCAGCAGTGAAAGACTAGGGGAGTACTTC	CASSERLGEYF
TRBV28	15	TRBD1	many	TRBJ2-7	TGTGCCAGTTTAACCATTACAGGGGGGTCCTACGAGCAGTACTTC	CASLTITGGSYEQYF
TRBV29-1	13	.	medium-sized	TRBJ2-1	TGCAGCGTTGAATTTCCAGGGGACAATGAGCAGTTCTTC	CSVEFPGDNEQFF
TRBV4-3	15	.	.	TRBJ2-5	TGCGCCAGCAGCCAAGATGTGGGAGGAGGAGAGACCCAGTACTTC	CASSQDVGGGETQYF
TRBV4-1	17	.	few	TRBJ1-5	TGCGCCAGCAGCCAAGCCGTGGGGACATATAGCAATCAGCCCCAGCATTTT	CASSQAVGTYSNQPQHF
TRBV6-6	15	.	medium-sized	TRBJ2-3	TGTGCCAGCAGTTACACTAGCTATAGCACAGATACGCAGTATTTT	CASSYTSYSTDTQYF
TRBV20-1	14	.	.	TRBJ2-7	TGCAGTGCTAGAGATTCCCCCGCCTCCTACGAGCAGTACTTC	CSARDSPASYEQYF
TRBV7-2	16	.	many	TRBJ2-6	TGTGCCAGCAGCTTAGCTTGGAGCTCTGGGGCCAACGTCCTGACTTTC	CASSLAWSSGANVLTF
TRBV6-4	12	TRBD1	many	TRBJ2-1	TGTGCCAGCAGTGGACAGGGAAATGAGCAGTTCTTC	CASSGQGNEQFF
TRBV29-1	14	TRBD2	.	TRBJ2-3	TGCAGCGGGAGACTAGCGGGGGGGACAGATACGCAGTATTTT	CSGRLAGGTDTQYF
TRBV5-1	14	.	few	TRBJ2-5	TGCGCCAGCAGCCCCCGCGGAGCCCAAGAGACCCAGTACTTC	CASSPRGAQETQYF
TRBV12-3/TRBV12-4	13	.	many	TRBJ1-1	TGTGCCAGCAGCCCGTCCCCCGAAAGTGAAGCTTTCTTT	CASSPSPESEAFF
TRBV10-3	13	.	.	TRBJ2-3	TGTGCCATCAGTGAGTCACAGGTAGATACGCAGTATTTT	CAISESQVDTQYF
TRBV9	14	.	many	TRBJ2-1	TGTGCCAGCAGCGTCTCGGGGGAGAACAATGAGCAGTTCTTC	CASSVSGENNEQFF
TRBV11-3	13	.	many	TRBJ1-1	TGTGCCAGCAGCTCCTCCCGGGACACTGAAGCTTTCTTT	CASSSSRDTEAFF
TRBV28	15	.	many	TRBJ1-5	TGTGCCAGCAGTCAGGAATTCTATAGCAATCAGCCCCAGCATTTT	CASSQEFYSNQPQHF
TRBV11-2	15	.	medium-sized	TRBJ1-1	TGTGCCAGCAGCTCCCAAGCTGCCACCCCCGCTGAAGCTTTCTTT	CASSSQAATPAEAFF
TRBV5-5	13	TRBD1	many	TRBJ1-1	TGTGCCAGCAGCTTGACAGGGGGCGGAAAAACTTTCTTT	CASSLTGGGKTFF
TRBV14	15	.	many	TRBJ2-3	TGTGCCAGCAATCTAGGGGCGAACTATGGAGATACGCAGTATTTT	CASNLGANYGDTQYF
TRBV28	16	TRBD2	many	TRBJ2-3	TGTGCCAGCAGTGGGGGGGTAGCTGGATGGGCAGATACGCAGTATTTT	CASSGGVAGWADTQYF
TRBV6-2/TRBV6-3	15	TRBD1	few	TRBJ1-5	TGTGCCAGCAGTTACGAGGGGGCAGGAGCCCAGCCCCAGCATTTT	CASSYEGAGAQPQHF
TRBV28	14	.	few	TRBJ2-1	TGTGCCAGCCTTGGGACGGTAGCCTACAATGAGCAGTTCTTC	CASLGTVAYNEQFF
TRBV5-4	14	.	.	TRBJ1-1	TGTGCCAGCAGCTTGGTAGGAAAGAACACTGAAGCTTTCTTT	CASSLVGKNTEAFF
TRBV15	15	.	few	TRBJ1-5	TGTGCCACCAGCAGAGGGGGCGGACAGCAGCAAGCCCAGCATTTT	CATSRGGGQQQAQHF
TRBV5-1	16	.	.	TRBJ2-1	TGCGCCAGCAGCCTACTTGGGGGGCCTTCCTACAATGAGCAGTTCTTC	CASSLLGGPSYNEQFF
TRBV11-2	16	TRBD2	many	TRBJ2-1	TGTGCCAGCAGCTTAGATCTAACTAGCGGGGGCTATGAGCAGTTCTTC	CASSLDLTSGGYEQFF
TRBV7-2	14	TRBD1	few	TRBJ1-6	TGTGCCAGCACCTCACAGGGGGCAGGCTCACCCCTCCACTTT	CASTSQGAGSPLHF
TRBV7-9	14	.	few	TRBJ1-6	TGTGCCAGCAGCTTAAAGGCAAATAATTCACCCCTCCACTTT	CASSLKANNSPLHF
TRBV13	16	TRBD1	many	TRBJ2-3	TGTGCCAGCAGCTTAAGGGGGACAGGGGATACAGATACGCAGTATTTT	CASSLRGTGDTDTQYF
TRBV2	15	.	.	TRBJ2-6	TGTGCCAGCAGTGAACAGGGGAGTGGGGCCAACGTCCTGACTTTC	CASSEQGSGANVLTF
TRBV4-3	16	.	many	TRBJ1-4	TGCGCCAGCAGCCAAGAGGAGGGTTCCCAGCGTGAAAAACTGTTTTTT	CASSQEEGSQREKLFF